This T cell receptor beta chain was retrieved from a study of T-cell memory formation after mild COVID-19. Study context: For the most part, TCR clusters were specific to one donor.

Libraries for TCRalpha and TCRbeta carried sample barcodes and unique molecular identifiers via 5'RACE. TCRdb independently ran MiXCR on the 5' RACE reads; one entry per CDR3 protein. The top ten clones hold roughly 13% of a sample with about 400,000 distinct CDR3 sequences, 20% to 30% of them seen once. General study findings and limits: Day 37-peaking second-wave clones had unconfirmed SARS-CoV-2 specificity. The finding that pre-infection memory included some responding clones suggested that cross-reactive memory joined.

About this clonotype: Its matching antigen is unknown.

CDR1 is MNHEY and CDR2 is SVGEGT in the germline V gene. CDR3 length: 13 residues. The V and J ends lost 5 bases and 4 bases respectively, with 12 bases between them. The specimen sequenced was PBMCs or a T cell subset sorted from them (not recorded which). The origin of this receptor is an adult woman who had mild COVID-19 (a few samples of this study predate the infection). Cell type and time point are not known. The chain couples TRBV6-2 or TRBV6-3 to TRBJ2-7; tentative D call: TRBD2 (5 bases). Here the CDR3 reads CASSRGLGYEQYF. In DNA form, the CDR3 reads TGTGCCAGCAGTCGAGGACTTGGGTACGAGCAGTACTTC.